Below, 10 T cell receptor beta chains from the same sample are listed, as sequenced in a study of PD-1 blockade in mismatch repair-deficient tumors. The repertoire was sequenced with immunoSEQ multiplex PCR; TCRdb's copy has only in-frame clones and lacks some. This sample has 80,000 to 130,000 clones; under 90% occur once, and the top ten carry about 6.3%. The specimen was peripheral blood, collected 35 to 37 weeks after starting pembrolizumab. These receptors were obtained from an adult with mismatch repair-deficient cancer.

The chain uses TRBV9 and TRBJ1-2, with 8 bases fitting TRBD1. Germline CDR1 and CDR2: SGDLS and YYNGEE. V dropped 3 bases and J dropped 0; count of bases not matched to a gene: 4. CDR3 length equals 15 residues. Here the CDR3 reads CASSDQGASNYGYTF. CDR3 coding DNA: TGTGCCAGCAGCGACCAGGGGGCTTCTAACTATGGCTACACCTTC.

The chain couples TRBV5-1 to TRBJ2-3; 12 bases agree with TRBD2. This CDR3 spans 18 amino acids. Unmatched junction bases numbered 10, after V lost 0 bases and J lost 5 bases. Germline V gives CDR1 SGHRS, CDR2 YFSETQ. DNA for the CDR3: TGCGCCAGCAGCTTGGCCTGGACTAGCGGGGACCCCGAAGATACGCAGTATTTT. Encoded protein: CASSLAWTSGDPEDTQYF.

The chain recombines TRBV19 with TRBJ2-1; 8 bases map to TRBD2. The CDR3 spans 15 residues. Trimming took 5 bases from V and 2 from J; bases not matched to a gene: 5. Germline values: CDR1 LNHDA, CDR2 SQIVND (reference sequence). CDR3 sequence (DNA): TGTGCCAGTAGTCCCATTAGCGGGGCCTACAATGAGCAGTTCTTC. Protein: CASSPISGAYNEQFF.

This chain links TRBV7-6 with TRBJ1-2; perhaps TRBD1 as D (6 bases). CDR1 and CDR2 (germline): SGHVS, FNYEAQ. The CDR3 contains 17 residues. With 0 bases removed from V and 8 bases from J, the gap between germline ends came to 22 bases. The CDR3 DNA reads as TGTGCCAGCAGCTTAGCGAGCCCCCACAGCGGGGGGCGAGGCTACACCTTC. Translated, it gives CASSLASPHSGGRGYTF.

This clone was counted between two and nine times. The rearrangement uses TRBV9 and TRBJ2-7; possible D gene TRBD2, 6 bases. V lost 1 base and J 6 bases, leaving 8 bases between the germline ends. Germline-derived CDR1 and CDR2 are SGDLS and YYNGEE. The CDR3 is 12 residues long. The CDR3 coding sequence is TGTGCCAGCAGCGTATGGGGAGGCGAGCAGTACTTC. It is translated as CASSVWGGEQYF.

This chain joins TRBV15 and TRBJ2-1; 16 positions agree with TRBD2. V trimming: 8 bases; J trimming: 6 bases; junction bases outside the gene matches: 13. In germline, CDR1 is LNHNV, CDR2 YYDKDF (reference sequence). The CDR3 loop spans 18 amino acids. CDR3 residues: CATLGRGLAGGPVNEQFF. The CDR3 DNA follows: TGTGCCACCCTTGGGAGGGGACTAGCGGGAGGGCCGGTCAATGAGCAGTTCTTC.

This chain links TRBV9 with TRBJ2-5; the D is unclear. The CDR3 is made up of 14 amino acids. V lost 4 bases, J lost 2 bases, and 12 bases lay in between. Germline CDR1 SGDLS, CDR2 YYNGEE. In DNA form, the CDR3 reads TGTGCCAGCAGCCCTTTTTCAGGACAAGAGACCCAGTACTTC. Its protein is CASSPFSGQETQYF.

The chain couples TRBV15 to TRBJ1-5; no clear D. This CDR3 region has 12 residues. Between the trimmed V and J ends, which lost 5 bases and 3 bases, there was a span of 5 bases. Germline lookup yields CDR1 LNHNV and CDR2 YYDKDF (reference sequence). As DNA, the CDR3 is TGTGCCACCAGCCTTAACAATCAGCCCCAGCATTTT. Protein sequence: CATSLNNQPQHF.

The table lists this clone with a count of one. This rearrangement joins TRBV7-2 to TRBJ1-2, with 7 bases that match TRBD1. Germline loops: CDR1 SGHTA, CDR2 FQGNSA. The V and J ends lost 5 bases and 6 bases, in that order; junction bases with no gene match: 9. This CDR3 spans 14 amino acids. This chain's CDR3 is CASSLYGTADGYTF. In nucleotides, the CDR3 is TGTGCCAGCAGCCTGTATGGGACAGCGGATGGCTACACCTTC. Variable domain in full (rest from reference TRBV7-2 and TRBJ1-2): GAGVSQSPSNKVTEKGKDVELRCDPISGHTALYWYRQSLGQGLEFLIYFQGNSAPDKSGLPSDRFSAERTGGSVSTLTIQRTQQEDSAVYLCASSLYGTADGYTFGSGTRLTVV.

This rearrangement joins TRBV13 to TRBJ2-3; D is uncertain. Looked up from germline, CDR1 is PRHDT and CDR2 is FYEKMQ (reference sequence). The CDR3 extends over 12 amino acids. V was cut by 3 bases and J by 0 bases, with 1 base left in between. The CDR3 protein is CASSFSTDTQYF. CDR3 DNA sequence: TGTGCCAGCAGCTTTAGCACAGATACGCAGTATTTT.